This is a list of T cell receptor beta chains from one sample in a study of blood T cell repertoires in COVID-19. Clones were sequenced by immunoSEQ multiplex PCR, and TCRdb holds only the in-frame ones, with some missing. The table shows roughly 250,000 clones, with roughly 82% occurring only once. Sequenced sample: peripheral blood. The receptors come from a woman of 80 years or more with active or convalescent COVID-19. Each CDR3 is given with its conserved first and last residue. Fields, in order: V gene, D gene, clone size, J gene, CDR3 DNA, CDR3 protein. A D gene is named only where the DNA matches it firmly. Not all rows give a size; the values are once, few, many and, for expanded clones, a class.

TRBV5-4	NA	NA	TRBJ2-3	TGTGCCAGCAGCTTGGAAGGGGCCAAGACGCAGTATTTT	CASSLEGAKTQYF
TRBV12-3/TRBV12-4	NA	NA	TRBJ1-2	TGTGCCAGCAGTCGTCCATGGGGGGATGGCTACACCTTC	CASSRPWGDGYTF
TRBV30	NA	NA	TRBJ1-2	TGTGCCTGGAGTGTACCTTCTGGGAGAGGCTACACCTTC	CAWSVPSGRGYTF
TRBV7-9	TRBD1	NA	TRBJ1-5	TGTGCCAGCAGCGGCACAGGGGGAGGAGAACAGCCCCAGCATTTT	CASSGTGGGEQPQHF
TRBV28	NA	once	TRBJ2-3	TGTGCCAGCAGTTTGGGGGGGGCGAAGGATACGCAGTATTTT	CASSLGGAKDTQYF
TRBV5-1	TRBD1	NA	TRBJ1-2	TGCGCCAGCAGCTCCCCCGGGGCGGACAGGGCCGGTGGCTACACCTTC	CASSSPGADRAGGYTF
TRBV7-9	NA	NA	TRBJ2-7	TGTGCCAGCAGCTTATTCAACTTC	CASSLFNF
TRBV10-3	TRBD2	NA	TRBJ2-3	TGTGCCATCAGCTCCGGACTAGCGGGGGCCAGCTTGGGGGATACGCAGTATTTT	CAISSGLAGASLGDTQYF
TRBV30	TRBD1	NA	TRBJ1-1	TGTGCCTGGAAGGGTTGGGACAGGGGTTCCATGAACACTGAAGCTTTCTTT	CAWKGWDRGSMNTEAFF
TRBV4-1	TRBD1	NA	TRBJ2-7	TGCGCCAGCAGCCAAGACAAGCCAGGGGGTAGCGAGCCGGGCCATTTGTTC	CASSQDKPGGSEPGHLF
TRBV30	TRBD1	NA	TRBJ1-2	TGTGCCTGGAGTGTCGGACAGGGGTATGGCTACACCTTC	CAWSVGQGYGYTF
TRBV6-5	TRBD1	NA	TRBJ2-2	TGTGCCAGCAGTACTATGGACAGGGGGCCCGGGGAGCTGTTTTTT	CASSTMDRGPGELFF
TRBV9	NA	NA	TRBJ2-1	TGTGCCAGCAGCCCCCTCCCGGCCTACAATGAGCAGTTCTTC	CASSPLPAYNEQFF
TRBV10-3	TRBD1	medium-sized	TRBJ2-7	TGTGCCATCAGAACAGGACAGGGGCCCCGAGGGGAGCAGTACTTC	CAIRTGQGPRGEQYF
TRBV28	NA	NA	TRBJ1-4	TGTGCCAGCACGGGGGGTGCGGGAGCAACTAATGAAAAACTGTTTTTT	CASTGGAGATNEKLFF
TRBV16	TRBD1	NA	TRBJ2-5	TGTGCCAGCAGCCAATCCCGGACAGGGCGAGGGACCCAGTACTTC	CASSQSRTGRGTQYF
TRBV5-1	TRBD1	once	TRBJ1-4	TGCGCCAGCAGCTTGGAAATCACAGGGGCAACTAATGAAAAACTGTTTTTT	CASSLEITGATNEKLFF
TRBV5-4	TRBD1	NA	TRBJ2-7	TGTGCCAGCAGCGCCGGACAGGGCTACGAGCAGTACTTC	CASSAGQGYEQYF
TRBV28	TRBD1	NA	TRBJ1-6	TGTGCCAGCAGTTTGGCAGGGGGCAGTTCACCCCTCCACTTT	CASSLAGGSSPLHF
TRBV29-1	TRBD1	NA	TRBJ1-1	TGCAGCGTTGGCCTGGGACAGGCGCTCACTGAAGCTTTCTTT	CSVGLGQALTEAFF